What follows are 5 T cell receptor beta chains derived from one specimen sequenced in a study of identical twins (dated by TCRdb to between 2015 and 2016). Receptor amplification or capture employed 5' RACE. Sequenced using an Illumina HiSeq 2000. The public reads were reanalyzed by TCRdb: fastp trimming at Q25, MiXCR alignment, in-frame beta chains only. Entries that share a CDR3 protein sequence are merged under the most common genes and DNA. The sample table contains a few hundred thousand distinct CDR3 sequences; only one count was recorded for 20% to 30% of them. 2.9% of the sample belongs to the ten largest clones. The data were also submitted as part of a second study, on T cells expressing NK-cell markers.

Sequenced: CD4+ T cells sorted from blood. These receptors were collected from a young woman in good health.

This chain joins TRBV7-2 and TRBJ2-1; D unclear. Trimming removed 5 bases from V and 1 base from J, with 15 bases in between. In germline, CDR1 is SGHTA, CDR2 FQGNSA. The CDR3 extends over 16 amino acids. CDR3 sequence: CASSPLDSVSYNEQFF. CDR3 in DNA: TGTGCCAGCAGCCCGCTGGATTCTGTATCCTACAATGAGCAGTTCTTC. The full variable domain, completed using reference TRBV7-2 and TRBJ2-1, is GAGVSQSPSNKVTEKGKDVELRCDPISGHTALYWYRQSLGQGLEFLIYFQGNSAPDKSGLPSDRFSAERTGGSVSTLTIQRTQQEDSAVYLCASSPLDSVSYNEQFFGPGTRLTVL.

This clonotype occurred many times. The CDR3 DNA reads as TGTGCCAGCAGCTTCCGGTTGGACACTGAAGCTTTCTTT. Translated: CASSFRLDTEAFF. The rearrangement joins TRBV3-1 to TRBJ1-1, with D hard to call. V lost 5 bases and J 3 bases, leaving 10 bases between the germline ends. The CDR3 is 13 residues long. From germline, CDR1 is LGHDT and CDR2 YNNKEL (reference sequence).

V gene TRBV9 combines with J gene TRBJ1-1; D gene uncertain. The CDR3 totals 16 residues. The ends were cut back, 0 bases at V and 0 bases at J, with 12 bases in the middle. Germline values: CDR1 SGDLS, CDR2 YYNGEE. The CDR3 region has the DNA TGTGCCAGCAGCGTAGGGACGGCAAGAATGAACACTGAAGCTTTCTTT. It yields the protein CASSVGTARMNTEAFF.

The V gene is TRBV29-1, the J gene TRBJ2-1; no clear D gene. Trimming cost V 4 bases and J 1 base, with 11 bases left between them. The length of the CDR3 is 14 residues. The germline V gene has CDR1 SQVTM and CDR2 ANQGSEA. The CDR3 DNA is TGCAGCGTTGTGTTGCTGTCGTCCTACAATGAGCAGTTCTTC. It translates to CSVVLLSSYNEQFF.

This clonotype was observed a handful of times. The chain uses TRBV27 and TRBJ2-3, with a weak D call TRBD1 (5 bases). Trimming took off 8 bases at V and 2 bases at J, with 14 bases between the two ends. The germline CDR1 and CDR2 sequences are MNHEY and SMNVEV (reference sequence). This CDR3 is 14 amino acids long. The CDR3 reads CASATWGDTDTQYF. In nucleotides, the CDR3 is TGTGCCAGCGCCACCTGGGGCGACACAGATACGCAGTATTTT.